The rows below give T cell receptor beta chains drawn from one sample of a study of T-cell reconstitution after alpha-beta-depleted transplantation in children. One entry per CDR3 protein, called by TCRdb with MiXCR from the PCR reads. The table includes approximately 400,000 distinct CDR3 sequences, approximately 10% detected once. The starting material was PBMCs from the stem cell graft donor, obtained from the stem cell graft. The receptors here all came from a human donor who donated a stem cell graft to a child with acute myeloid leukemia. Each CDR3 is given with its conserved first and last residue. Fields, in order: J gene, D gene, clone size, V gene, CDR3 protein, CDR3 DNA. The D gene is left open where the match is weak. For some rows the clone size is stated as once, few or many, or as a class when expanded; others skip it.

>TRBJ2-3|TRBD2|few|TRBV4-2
CASSQGAGLAGGPFRYF
TGTGCCAGCAGCCAAGGAGCAGGTCTAGCGGGAGGGCCTTTTCGCTATTTT
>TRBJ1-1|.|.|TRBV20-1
CSARDFGTLNTEAFF
TGCAGTGCTAGAGATTTTGGAACACTGAACACTGAAGCTTTCTTT
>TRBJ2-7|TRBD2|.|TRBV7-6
CASSLSPSGISEQYF
TGTGCCAGCAGCTTATCCCCTAGCGGGATTTCCGAGCAGTACTTC
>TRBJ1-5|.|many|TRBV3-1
CASSPSSTGYNQPQHF
TGTGCCAGCAGCCCATCGTCTACAGGTTACAATCAGCCCCAGCATTTT
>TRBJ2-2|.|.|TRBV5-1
CASSLRVSTGNTGELFF
TGCGCCAGCAGCTTGCGAGTATCCACTGGCAACACCGGGGAGCTGTTTTTT
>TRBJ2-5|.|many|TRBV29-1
CSVARAETQYF
TGCAGCGTTGCTAGGGCTGAGACCCAGTACTTC
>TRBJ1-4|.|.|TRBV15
CATSRGTDGGQEKLFF
TGTGCCACCAGCAGAGGGACGGATGGCGGACAAGAAAAACTGTTTTTT
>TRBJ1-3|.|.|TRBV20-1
CSARRGFGNTIYF
TGCAGTGCTAGGCGAGGTTTTGGAAACACCATATATTTT
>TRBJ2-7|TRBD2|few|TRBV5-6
CASSFLQPGLETYEQYF
TGTGCCAGCAGCTTCCTCCAACCGGGACTAGAAACCTACGAGCAGTACTTC
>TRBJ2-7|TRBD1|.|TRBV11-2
CASSLVDRDYEQYF
TGTGCCAGCAGCTTAGTGGACAGGGATTACGAGCAGTACTTC
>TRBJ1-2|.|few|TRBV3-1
CASSQDRGTVYYGYTF
TGTGCCAGCAGCCAAGATCGAGGAACTGTTTACTATGGCTACACCTTC
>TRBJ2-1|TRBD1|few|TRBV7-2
CASSYGTGVLGNEQFF
TGTGCCAGCAGCTACGGGACAGGGGTATTAGGTAATGAGCAGTTCTTC
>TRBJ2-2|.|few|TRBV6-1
CASRPVVGGANGELFF
TGTGCCAGCAGACCAGTGGTCGGGGGCGCGAACGGGGAGCTGTTTTTT
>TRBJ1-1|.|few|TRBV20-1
CSANPPTASGAFF
TGCAGTGCTAATCCTCCGACCGCATCGGGCGCTTTCTTT
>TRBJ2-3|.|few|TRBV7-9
CASSDVTITGTDTQYF
TGTGCCAGCAGCGACGTGACTATTACCGGCACAGATACGCAGTATTTT
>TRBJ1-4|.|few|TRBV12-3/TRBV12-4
CASSFGWGRVEKLFF
TGTGCCAGCAGCTTTGGGTGGGGTAGGGTTGAAAAACTGTTTTTT
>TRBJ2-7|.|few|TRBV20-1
CSARMWERSAYEQYF
TGCAGTGCTAGGATGTGGGAGCGCAGCGCCTACGAGCAGTACTTC
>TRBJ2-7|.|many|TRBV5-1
CASSLMGSSDEQYF
TGCGCCAGCAGCTTGATGGGTAGCTCGGACGAGCAGTACTTC
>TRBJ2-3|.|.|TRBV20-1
CSASPVTRGTDTQYF
TGCAGTGCTAGCCCCGTGACTAGAGGAACAGATACGCAGTATTTT
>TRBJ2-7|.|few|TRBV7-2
CASSLEFGIAEQYF
TGTGCCAGCAGCTTAGAGTTCGGGATCGCCGAGCAGTACTTC
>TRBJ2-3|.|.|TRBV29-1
CSVEPATDTQYF
TGCAGCGTTGAACCCGCTACAGATACGCAGTATTTT
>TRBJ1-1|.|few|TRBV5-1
CASSLSVVQQNTEAFF
TGCGCCAGCAGCTTGTCGGTGGTCCAACAGAACACTGAAGCTTTCTTT
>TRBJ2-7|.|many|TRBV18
CASSQTSSSYEQYF
TGTGCCAGCTCCCAAACTTCGAGCTCCTACGAGCAGTACTTC
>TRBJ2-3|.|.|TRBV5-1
CASSLRQGNGDTQYF
TGCGCCAGCAGCTTGAGGCAGGGGAACGGAGATACGCAGTATTTT
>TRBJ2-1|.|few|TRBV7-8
CASGDAFSSYNEQFF
TGTGCCAGCGGCGATGCGTTTTCCTCCTACAATGAGCAGTTCTTC
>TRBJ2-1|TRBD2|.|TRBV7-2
CASSLSGGGNEQFF
TGTGCCAGCAGTTTGAGCGGGGGGGGTAATGAGCAGTTCTTC
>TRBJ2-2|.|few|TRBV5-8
CASSLWVGELFF
TGTGCCAGCAGCTTGTGGGTCGGGGAGCTGTTTTTT
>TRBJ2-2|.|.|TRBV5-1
CASSLYGGTGELFF
TGCGCCAGCAGCTTATACGGGGGCACCGGGGAGCTGTTTTTT
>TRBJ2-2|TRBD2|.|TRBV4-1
CASSRDWGGNTGELFF
TGCGCCAGCAGCCGGGACTGGGGGGGGAACACCGGGGAGCTGTTTTTT
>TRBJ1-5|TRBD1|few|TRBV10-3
CAISDRGNGNQPQHF
TGTGCCATCAGCGACAGGGGGAATGGCAATCAGCCCCAGCATTTT
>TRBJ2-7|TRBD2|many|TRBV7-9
CASSPPASGFYEQYF
TGTGCCAGCAGCCCCCCGGCTAGCGGGTTCTACGAGCAGTACTTC
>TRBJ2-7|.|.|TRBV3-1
CASSQSGVHEQYF
TGTGCCAGCAGCCAATCAGGCGTTCACGAGCAGTACTTC
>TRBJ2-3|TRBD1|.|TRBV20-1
CSAILNRGPTDTQYF
TGCAGTGCTATCTTAAACAGGGGACCCACAGATACGCAGTATTTT
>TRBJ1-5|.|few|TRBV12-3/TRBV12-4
CASSLAQGGNQPQHF
TGTGCCAGCAGTTTAGCACAGGGCGGCAATCAGCCCCAGCATTTT
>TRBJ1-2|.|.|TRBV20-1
CSARDWGGDGYTF
TGCAGTGCTAGAGATTGGGGGGGTGATGGCTACACCTTC
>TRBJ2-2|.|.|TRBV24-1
CATSDPTTGNTGELFF
TGTGCCACCAGTGATCCCACTACCGGGAACACCGGGGAGCTGTTTTTT
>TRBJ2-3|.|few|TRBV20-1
CSATVSTDTQYF
TGCAGTGCCACGGTTAGCACAGATACGCAGTATTTT
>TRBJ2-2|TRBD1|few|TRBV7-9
CASSSQGILPGELFF
TGTGCCAGCAGCTCACAGGGGATCCTCCCCGGGGAGCTGTTTTTT
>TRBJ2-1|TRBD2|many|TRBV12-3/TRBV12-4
CASSFQGGVYNEQFF
TGTGCCAGCAGTTTCCAGGGAGGGGTCTACAATGAGCAGTTCTTC
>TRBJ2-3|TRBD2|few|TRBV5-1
CASSRDYSGTDTQYF
TGCGCCAGCAGCAGGGACTACTCGGGCACAGATACGCAGTATTTT
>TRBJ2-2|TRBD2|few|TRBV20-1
CSAKEREWGGELFF
TGCAGTGCTAAGGAGCGGGAGTGGGGCGGGGAGCTGTTTTTT
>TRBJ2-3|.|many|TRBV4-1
CASSQENRWDTQYF
TGCGCCAGCAGCCAAGAGAACCGATGGGATACGCAGTATTTT
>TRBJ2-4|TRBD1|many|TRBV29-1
CSVGDRGLGNIQYF
TGCAGCGTTGGGGACAGGGGGCTTGGAAACATTCAGTACTTC
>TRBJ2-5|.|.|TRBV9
CASSADLGETQYF
TGTGCCAGCAGCGCGGACCTCGGAGAGACCCAGTACTTC
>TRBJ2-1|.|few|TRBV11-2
CASSHVRGVGNEQFF
TGTGCCAGCAGCCACGTCAGGGGAGTGGGCAATGAGCAGTTCTTC
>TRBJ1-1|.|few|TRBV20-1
CSARYSLDTEAFF
TGCAGTGCTAGATACAGCTTGGACACTGAAGCTTTCTTT
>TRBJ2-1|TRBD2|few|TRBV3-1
CASSQGLAGGIEQFF
TGTGCCAGCAGCCAGGGACTAGCGGGAGGTATTGAGCAGTTCTTC
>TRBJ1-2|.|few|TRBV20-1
CSASSQGWSNYGYTF
TGCAGTGCTAGCAGCCAGGGGTGGTCTAACTATGGCTACACCTTC
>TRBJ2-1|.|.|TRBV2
CASRPGYNEQFF
TGTGCCAGCAGGCCGGGGTACAATGAGCAGTTCTTC
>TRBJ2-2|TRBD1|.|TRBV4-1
CASSHFPRTGALNTGELFF
TGCGCCAGCAGCCATTTCCCCCGGACAGGGGCGCTAAACACCGGGGAGCTGTTTTTT